The clone carrying this T cell receptor beta chain was detected only a few times. Its antigen is unidentified. The data belong to a study of response to subunit inactivated influenza vaccine. Findings of the study overall: The authors suggested that every seasonal influenza vaccination recruits few new T cells.

CDR1 is MGHDK, CDR2 SYGVNS, per germline. Trimming took 8 bases from V and 3 from J; bases not matched to a gene: 1. This CDR3 comprises 13 residues. Each CDR3 protein is one row after TCRdb ran MiXCR on the RT-PCR reads. The table includes some 500,000 distinct CDR3 sequences, about 25% detected once. This chain uses TRBV25-1 with TRBJ1-4; TRBD1 agrees at 9 bases. The origin of this receptor is a man aged 50-60 years who received an inactivated influenza vaccine. The material sequenced was CD4+ T cells sorted from PBMCs, taken 5 days after vaccination. This CDR3 is CASRDRANEKLFF. The CDR3 DNA is TGTGCCAGCCGGGACAGGGCTAATGAAAAACTGTTTTTT.